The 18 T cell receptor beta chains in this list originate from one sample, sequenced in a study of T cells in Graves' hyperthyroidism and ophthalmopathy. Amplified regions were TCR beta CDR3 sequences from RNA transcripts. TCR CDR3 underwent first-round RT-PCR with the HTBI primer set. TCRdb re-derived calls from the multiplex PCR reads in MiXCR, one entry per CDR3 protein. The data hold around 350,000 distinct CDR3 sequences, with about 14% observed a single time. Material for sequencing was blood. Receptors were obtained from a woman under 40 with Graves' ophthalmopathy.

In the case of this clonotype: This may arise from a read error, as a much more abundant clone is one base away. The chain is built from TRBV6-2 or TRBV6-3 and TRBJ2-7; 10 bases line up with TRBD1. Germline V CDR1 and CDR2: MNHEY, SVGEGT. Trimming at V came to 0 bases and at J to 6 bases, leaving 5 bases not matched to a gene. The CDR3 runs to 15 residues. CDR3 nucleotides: TGTGCCAGCAGTTACTCCGGACAGGGGGTGGCCGAGCAGTACTTC. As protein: CASSYSGQGVAEQYF.

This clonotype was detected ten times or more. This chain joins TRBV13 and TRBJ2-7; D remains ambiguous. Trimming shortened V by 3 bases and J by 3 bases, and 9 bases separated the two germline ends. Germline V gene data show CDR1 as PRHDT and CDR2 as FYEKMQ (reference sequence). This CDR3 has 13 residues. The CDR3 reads CASSFRHHYEQYF. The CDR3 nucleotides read TGTGCCAGCAGCTTCAGGCACCACTACGAGCAGTACTTC.

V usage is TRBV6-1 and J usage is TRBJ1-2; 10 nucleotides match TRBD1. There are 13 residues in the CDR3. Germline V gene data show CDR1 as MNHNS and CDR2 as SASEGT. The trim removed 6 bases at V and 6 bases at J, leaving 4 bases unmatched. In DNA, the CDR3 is TGTGCCAGCAGAGCGGACAGGGGGGATGGCTACACCTTC. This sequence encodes CASRADRGDGYTF.

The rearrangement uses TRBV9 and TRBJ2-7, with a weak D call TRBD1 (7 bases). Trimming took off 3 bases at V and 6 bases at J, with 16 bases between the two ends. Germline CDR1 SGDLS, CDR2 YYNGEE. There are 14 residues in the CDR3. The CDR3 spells CASSADRDSGEQYF. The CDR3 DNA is TGTGCCAGCAGCGCCGACAGGGACTCGGGCGAGCAGTACTTC.

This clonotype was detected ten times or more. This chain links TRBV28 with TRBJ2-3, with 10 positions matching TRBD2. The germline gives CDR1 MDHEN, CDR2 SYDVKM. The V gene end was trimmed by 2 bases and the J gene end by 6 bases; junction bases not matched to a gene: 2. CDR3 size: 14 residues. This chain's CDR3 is CASSLLAGVDTQYF. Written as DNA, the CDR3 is TGTGCCAGCAGTTTACTAGCGGGGGTGGATACGCAGTATTTT.

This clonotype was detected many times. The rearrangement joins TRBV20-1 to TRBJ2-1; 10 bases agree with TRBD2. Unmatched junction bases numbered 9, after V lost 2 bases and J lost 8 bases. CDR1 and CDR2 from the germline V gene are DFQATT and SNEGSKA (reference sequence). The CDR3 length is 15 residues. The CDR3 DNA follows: TGCAGTGCTAGAAAACTTAGCGGGGGGATCTATGAGCAGTTCTTC. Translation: CSARKLSGGIYEQFF.

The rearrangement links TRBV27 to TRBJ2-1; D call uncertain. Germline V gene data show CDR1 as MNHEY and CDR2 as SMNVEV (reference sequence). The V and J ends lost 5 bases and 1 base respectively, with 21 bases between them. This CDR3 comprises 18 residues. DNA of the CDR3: TGTGCCAGCAGTCCCCGTCTGGGCAGCAGCGTTTCCTACAATGAGCAGTTCTTC. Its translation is CASSPRLGSSVSYNEQFF.

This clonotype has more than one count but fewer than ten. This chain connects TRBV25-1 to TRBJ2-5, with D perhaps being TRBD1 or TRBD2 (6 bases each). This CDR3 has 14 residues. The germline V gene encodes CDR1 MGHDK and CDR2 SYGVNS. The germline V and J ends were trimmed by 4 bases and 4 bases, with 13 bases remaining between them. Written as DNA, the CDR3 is TGTGCCAGCAGTGTCTCCGGGGGCCCAGAGACCCAGTACTTC. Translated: CASSVSGGPETQYF.

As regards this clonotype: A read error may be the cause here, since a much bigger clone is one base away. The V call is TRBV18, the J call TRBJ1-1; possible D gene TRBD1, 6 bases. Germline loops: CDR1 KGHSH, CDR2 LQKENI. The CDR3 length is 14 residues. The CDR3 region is CACSPLQGVTEAFF. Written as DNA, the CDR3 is TGTGCCTGCTCACCACTACAGGGAGTCACTGAAGCTTTCTTT.

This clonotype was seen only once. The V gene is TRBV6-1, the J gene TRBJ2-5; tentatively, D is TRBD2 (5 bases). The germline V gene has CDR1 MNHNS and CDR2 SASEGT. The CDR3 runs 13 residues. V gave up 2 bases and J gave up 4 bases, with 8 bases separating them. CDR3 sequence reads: CASSEIRGETQYF. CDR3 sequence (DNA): TGTGCCAGCAGTGAAATACGGGGAGAGACCCAGTACTTC.

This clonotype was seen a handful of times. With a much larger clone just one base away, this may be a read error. CDR3 protein: CRGETGGMNEQSF. Written as DNA, the CDR3 is TGCAGGGGAGAGACAGGGGGCATGAATGAGCAGTCCTTC. The chain recombines TRBV20-1 with TRBJ2-1; 10 positions match TRBD1. The germline gives CDR1 DFQATT, CDR2 SNEGSKA (reference sequence). This CDR3 is built from 13 residues.

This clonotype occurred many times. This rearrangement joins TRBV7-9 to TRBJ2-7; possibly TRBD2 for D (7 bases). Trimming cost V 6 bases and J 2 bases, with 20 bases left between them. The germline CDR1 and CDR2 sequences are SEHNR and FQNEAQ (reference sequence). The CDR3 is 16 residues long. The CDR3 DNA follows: TGTGCCAGCAGAGACGGAACGGGGGGCAAAGCCTACGAGCAGTACTTC. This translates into CASRDGTGGKAYEQYF.

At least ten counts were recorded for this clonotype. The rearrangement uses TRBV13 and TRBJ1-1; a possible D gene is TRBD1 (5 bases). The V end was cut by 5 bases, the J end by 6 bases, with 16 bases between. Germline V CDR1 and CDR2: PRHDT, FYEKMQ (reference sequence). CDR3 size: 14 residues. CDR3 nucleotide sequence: TGTGCCAGCAGCCATCAGGACAAACCGGCTGAAGCTTTCTTT. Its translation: CASSHQDKPAEAFF.

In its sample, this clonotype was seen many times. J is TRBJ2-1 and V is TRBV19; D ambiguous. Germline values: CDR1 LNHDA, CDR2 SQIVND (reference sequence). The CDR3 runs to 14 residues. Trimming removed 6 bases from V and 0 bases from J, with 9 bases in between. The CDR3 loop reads CASRSANSYNEQFF. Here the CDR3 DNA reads TGTGCCAGTAGGTCAGCGAACTCCTACAATGAGCAGTTCTTC.

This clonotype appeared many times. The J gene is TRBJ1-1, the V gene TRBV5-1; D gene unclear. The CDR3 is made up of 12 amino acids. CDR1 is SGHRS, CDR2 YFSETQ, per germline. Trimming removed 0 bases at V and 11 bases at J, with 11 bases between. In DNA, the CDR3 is TGCGCCAGCAGCTTGGATGCCATTGTGGCTTTCTTT. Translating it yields CASSLDAIVAFF.

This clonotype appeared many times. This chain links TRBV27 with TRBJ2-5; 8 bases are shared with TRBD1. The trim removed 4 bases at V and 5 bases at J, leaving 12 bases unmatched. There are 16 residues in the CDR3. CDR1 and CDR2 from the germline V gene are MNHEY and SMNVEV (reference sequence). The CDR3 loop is CASSSDRDRLWETQYF. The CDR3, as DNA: TGTGCCAGCAGTTCCGACCGGGACAGGCTTTGGGAGACCCAGTACTTC.

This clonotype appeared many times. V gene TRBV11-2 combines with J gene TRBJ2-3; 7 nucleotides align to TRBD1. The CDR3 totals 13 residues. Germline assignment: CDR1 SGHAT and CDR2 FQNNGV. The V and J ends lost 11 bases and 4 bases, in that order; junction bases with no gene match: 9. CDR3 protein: CAGRTGVADTQYF. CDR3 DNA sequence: TGTGCCGGACGGACAGGAGTGGCAGATACGCAGTATTTT.

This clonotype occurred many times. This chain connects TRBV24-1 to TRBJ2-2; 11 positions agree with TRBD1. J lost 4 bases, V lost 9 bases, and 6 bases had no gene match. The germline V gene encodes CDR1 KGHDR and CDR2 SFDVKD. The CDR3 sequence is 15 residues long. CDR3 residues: CATGKGQGGTGELFF. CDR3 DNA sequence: TGTGCCACCGGGAAGGGACAGGGGGGCACCGGGGAGCTGTTTTTT.